In this sample, the clone carrying this T cell receptor beta chain turned up a few times. The antigen remains unidentified. The data were taken from a study of molecular identifiers for immune sequencing clone quantification. Making the bulk TCR libraries relied on previously described methods and listed TCR primers. One entry per CDR3 protein results from TCRdb running MiXCR on the PCR reads. In the table there are about half a million distinct CDR3 sequences, over 20% of which are singletons. Study-wide points: For effector cells, clones above 20 RNA copies held over 98% of molecules; for naive cells, under 1%.

Trimming removed 5 bases at V and 4 bases at J, with 14 bases between. The CDR3 consists of 15 residues. CDR1 and CDR2 (germline): SEHNR, FQNEAQ (reference sequence). The source material was naive CD8+ T cells from blood, with Jurkat cell RNA spiked in. This sample's subset: FACS-sorted CD8+CD4-CCR7+CD45RA+ naive T cells. The J gene is TRBJ1-4, the V gene TRBV7-9, with D tentatively TRBD1 (5 bases). The TCR was taken from a human donor in good health. Some libraries in this study had Jurkat cell RNA spiked in. The CDR3 reads CASSHRDSGNEKLFF. In DNA, the CDR3 is TGTGCCAGCAGCCACCGGGACTCGGGTAATGAAAAACTGTTTTTT.